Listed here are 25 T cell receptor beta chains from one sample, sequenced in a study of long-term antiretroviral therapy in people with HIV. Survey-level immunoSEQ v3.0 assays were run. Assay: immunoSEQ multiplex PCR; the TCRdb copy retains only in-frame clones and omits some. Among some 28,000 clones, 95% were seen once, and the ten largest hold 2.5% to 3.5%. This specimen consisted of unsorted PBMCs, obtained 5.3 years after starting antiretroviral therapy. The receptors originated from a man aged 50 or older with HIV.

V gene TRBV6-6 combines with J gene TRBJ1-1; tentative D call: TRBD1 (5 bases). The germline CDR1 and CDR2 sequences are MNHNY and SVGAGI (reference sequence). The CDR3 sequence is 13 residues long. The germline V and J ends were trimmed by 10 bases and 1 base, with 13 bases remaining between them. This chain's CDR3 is CATSLTGNTEAFF. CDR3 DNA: TGTGCCACCTCCCTAACAGGGAACACTGAAGCTTTCTTT.

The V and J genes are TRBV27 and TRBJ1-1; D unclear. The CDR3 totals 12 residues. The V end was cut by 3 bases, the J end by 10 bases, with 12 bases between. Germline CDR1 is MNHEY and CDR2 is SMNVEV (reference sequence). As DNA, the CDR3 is TGTGCCAGCAGTTTGAATGTCGGTGGAGCTTTCTTT. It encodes CASSLNVGGAFF.

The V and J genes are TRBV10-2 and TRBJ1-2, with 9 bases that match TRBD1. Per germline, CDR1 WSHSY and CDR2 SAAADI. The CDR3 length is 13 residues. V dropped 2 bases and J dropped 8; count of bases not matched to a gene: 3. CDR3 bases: TGCGCCAGCAGTGAGACAGGGGGCGGGGGCTACACCTTC. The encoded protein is CASSETGGGGYTF.

CDR3 amino acids: CATSRDQSSYEQYF. CDR3 nucleotides: TGTGCCACCAGCAGAGATCAGAGCTCCTACGAGCAGTACTTC. The chain is built from TRBV15 and TRBJ2-7; D ambiguous. V dropped 0 bases and J dropped 0 bases, with 6 bases sitting between them. Germline CDR1 reads LNHNV; CDR2 reads YYDKDF (reference sequence). CDR3 size: 14 residues.

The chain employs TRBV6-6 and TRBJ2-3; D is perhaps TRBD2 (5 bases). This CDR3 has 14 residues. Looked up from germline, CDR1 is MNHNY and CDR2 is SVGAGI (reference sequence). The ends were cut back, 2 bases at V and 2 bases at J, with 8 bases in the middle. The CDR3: CASSYEGSTDTQYF. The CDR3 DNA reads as TGTGCCAGCAGTTACGAGGGTTCCACAGATACGCAGTATTTT.

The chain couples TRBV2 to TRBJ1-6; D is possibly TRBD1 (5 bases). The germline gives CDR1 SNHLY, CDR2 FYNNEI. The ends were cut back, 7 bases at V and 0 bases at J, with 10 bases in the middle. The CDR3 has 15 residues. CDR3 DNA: TGTGCCAGCACCACAGGTAGCTCCTATAATTCACCCCTCCACTTT. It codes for CASTTGSSYNSPLHF.

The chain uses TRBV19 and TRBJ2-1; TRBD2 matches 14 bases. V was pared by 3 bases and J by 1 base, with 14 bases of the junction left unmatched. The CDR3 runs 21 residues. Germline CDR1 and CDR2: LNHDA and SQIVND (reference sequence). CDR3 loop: CASSMTPGTSGGFVSYNEQFF. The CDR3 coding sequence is TGTGCCAGTAGTATGACCCCCGGGACTAGCGGGGGATTCGTATCCTACAATGAGCAGTTCTTC.

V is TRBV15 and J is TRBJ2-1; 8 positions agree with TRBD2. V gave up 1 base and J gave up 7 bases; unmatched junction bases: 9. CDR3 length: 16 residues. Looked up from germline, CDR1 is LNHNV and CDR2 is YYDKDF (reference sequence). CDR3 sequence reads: CATSRGAGATKNEQFF. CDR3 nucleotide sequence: TGTGCCACCAGCAGAGGAGCGGGGGCAACGAAGAATGAGCAGTTCTTC.

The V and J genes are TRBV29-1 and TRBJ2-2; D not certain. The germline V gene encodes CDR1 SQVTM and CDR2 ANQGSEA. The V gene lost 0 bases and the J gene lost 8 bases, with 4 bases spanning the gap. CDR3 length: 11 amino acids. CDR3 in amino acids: CSVEEKGELFF. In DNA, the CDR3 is TGCAGCGTTGAAGAGAAGGGGGAGCTGTTTTTT.

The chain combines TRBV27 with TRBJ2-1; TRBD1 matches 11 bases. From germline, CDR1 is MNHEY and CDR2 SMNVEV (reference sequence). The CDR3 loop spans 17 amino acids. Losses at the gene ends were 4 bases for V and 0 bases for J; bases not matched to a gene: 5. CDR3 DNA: TGTGCCAGCAGTTCCAGGACAGGGGGCTACTCCTACAATGAGCAGTTCTTC. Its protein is CASSSRTGGYSYNEQFF.

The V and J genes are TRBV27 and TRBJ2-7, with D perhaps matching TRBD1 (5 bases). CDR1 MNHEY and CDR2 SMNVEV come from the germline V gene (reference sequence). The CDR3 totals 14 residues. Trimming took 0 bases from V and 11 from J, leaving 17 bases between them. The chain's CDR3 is CASSLSPFQGVKYF. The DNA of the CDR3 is TGTGCCAGCAGTTTATCCCCCTTTCAGGGCGTGAAGTACTTC.

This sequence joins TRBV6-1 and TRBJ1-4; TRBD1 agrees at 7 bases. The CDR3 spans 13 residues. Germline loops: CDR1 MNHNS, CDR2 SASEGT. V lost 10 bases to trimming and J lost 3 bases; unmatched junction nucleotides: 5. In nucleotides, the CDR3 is TGTGCCACAACAGGGGCCGCTAATGAAAAACTGTTTTTT. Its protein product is CATTGAANEKLFF.

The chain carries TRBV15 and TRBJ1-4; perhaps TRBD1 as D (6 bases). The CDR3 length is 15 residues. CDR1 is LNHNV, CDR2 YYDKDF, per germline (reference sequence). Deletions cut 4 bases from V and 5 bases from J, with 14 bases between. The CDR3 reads CATSMRGSPNEKLFF. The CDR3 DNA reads TGTGCCACCAGCATGAGGGGGTCGCCGAATGAAAAACTGTTTTTT.

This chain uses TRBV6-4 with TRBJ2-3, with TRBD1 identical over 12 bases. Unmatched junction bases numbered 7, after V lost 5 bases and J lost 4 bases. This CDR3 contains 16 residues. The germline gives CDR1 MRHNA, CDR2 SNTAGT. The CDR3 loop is CASSSGTGGGPDTQYF. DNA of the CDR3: TGTGCCAGCAGTTCGGGGACAGGGGGCGGCCCAGATACGCAGTATTTT.

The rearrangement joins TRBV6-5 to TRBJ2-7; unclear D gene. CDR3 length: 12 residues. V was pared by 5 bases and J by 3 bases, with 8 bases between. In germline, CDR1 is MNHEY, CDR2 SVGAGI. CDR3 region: CASSVGIYEQYF. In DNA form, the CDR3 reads TGTGCCAGCAGTGTGGGCATCTACGAGCAGTACTTC.

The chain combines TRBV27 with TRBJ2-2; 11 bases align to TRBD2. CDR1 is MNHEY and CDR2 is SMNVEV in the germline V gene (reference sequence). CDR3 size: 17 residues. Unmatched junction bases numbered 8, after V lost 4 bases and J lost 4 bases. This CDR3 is CASSSLAGGSSTGELFF. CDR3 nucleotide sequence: TGTGCCAGCAGTTCTCTAGCGGGGGGTTCGTCCACCGGGGAGCTGTTTTTT.

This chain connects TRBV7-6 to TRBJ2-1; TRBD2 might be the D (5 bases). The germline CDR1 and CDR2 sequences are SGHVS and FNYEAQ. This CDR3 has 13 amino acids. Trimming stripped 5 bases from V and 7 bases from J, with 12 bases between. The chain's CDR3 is CASSPEGTNEQFF. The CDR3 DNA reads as TGTGCCAGCAGCCCCGAGGGTACAAATGAGCAGTTCTTC.

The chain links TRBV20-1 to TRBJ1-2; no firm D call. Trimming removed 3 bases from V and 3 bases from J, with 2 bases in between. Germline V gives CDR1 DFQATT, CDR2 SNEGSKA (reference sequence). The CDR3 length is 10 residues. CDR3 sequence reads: CSASDYGYTF. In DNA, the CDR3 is TGCAGTGCTAGTGACTATGGCTACACCTTC.

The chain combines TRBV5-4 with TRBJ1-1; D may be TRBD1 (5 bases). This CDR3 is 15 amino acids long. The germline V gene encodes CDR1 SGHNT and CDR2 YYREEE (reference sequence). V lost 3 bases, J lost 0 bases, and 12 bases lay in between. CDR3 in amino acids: CASSSGPLMNTEAFF. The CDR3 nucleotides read TGTGCCAGCAGCTCGGGACCTCTTATGAACACTGAAGCTTTCTTT.

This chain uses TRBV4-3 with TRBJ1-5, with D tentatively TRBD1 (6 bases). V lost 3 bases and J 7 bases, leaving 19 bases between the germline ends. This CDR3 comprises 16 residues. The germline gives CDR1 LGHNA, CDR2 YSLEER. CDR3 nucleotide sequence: TGCGCCAGCAGCCAGGACGGTCAGGGGTCGGGGCAGCCCCAGCATTTT. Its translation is CASSQDGQGSGQPQHF.

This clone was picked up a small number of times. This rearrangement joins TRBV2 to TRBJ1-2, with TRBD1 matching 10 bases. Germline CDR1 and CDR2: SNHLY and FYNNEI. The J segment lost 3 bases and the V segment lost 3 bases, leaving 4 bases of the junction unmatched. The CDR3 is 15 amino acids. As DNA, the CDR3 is TGTGCCAGCAGTGAGGGACAGGGGACGCACTATGGCTACACCTTC. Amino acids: CASSEGQGTHYGYTF.

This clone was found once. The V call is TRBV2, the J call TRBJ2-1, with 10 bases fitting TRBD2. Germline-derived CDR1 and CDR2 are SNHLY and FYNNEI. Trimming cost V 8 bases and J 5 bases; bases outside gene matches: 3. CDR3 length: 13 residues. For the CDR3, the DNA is TGTGCCAGCGAACTAGCGGGGAACAATGAGCAGTTCTTC. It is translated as CASELAGNNEQFF.

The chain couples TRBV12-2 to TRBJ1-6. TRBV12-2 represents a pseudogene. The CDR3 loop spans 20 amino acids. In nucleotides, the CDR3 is TGTGCAAGTCGCTTAAGGGGGGGTCCGACAGGCAGCTCCTATAATTCACCCCTCCACTTT. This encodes CASRLRGGPTGSSYNSPLHF.

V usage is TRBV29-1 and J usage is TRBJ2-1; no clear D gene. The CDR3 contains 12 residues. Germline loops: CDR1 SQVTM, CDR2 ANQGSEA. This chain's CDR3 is CSLRSLYNEQFF. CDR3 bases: TGCAGTCTGCGGTCCCTCTACAATGAGCAGTTCTTC.

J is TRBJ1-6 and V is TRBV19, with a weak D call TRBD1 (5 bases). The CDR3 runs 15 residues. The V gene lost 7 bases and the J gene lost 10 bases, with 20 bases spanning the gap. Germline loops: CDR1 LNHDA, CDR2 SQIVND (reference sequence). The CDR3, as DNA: TGTGCCAGTACCCGGGGAAGGGAATGGGGCTCACCCCTCCACTTT. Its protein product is CASTRGREWGSPLHF.